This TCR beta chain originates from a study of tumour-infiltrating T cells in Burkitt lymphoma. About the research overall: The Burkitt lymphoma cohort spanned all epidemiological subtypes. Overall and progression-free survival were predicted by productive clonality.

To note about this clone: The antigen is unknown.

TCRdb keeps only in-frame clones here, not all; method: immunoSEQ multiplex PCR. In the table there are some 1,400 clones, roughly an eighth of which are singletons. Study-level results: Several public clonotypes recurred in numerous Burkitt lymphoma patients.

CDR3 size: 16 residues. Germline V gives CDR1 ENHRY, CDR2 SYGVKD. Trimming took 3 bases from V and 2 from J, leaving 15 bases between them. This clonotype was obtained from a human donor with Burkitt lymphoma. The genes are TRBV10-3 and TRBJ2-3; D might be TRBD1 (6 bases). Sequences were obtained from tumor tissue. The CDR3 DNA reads TGTGCCATCAGTGACAGGAGACAGGATCTCACAGATACGCAGTATTTT. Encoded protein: CAISDRRQDLTDTQYF.